This TCR beta chain was identified during a study of Ad26.COV2.S vaccination and SARS-CoV-2 variants. Study as a whole: Intramuscular Ad26.COV2.S at 5x10^10 or 1x10^11 viral particles.

Noted treatment: 15 to 20 received Ad26.COV2.S at low or high dose, single or two shots; roughly 5 received placebo; per-sample allocation not given. It was on day 63 after the first vaccine or placebo injection that samples were taken. Wuhan-strain SARS-CoV-2 spike was expressed by the Ad26 vector that made up the vaccine. Profiling relied on immunoSEQ multiplex PCR, and the TCRdb table lists in-frame clones only, not all of them. The table includes roughly 270,000 clones, about 87% detected once. General observations from the study: People given the vaccine had a wider spike-specific TCR breadth than placebo recipients did.

The CDR3 covers 16 residues. Losses at the gene ends were 0 bases for V and 5 bases for J; bases not matched to a gene: 8. In germline, CDR1 is SGHRS, CDR2 YFSETQ. In the case of this clone: The antigen is not known.

The chain links TRBV5-1 to TRBJ2-7; TRBD2 matches at 10 bases. The origin of this receptor is a person aged 18-65 years who received the Ad26.COV2.S COVID-19 vaccine or a placebo. This sample comprised peripheral blood, obtained in a trial of Ad26.COV2.S vaccine versus placebo. The CDR3 reads CASSLAGGLAGDEQYF. The CDR3 DNA follows: TGCGCCAGCAGCTTGGCCGGAGGTCTAGCGGGAGACGAGCAGTACTTC.